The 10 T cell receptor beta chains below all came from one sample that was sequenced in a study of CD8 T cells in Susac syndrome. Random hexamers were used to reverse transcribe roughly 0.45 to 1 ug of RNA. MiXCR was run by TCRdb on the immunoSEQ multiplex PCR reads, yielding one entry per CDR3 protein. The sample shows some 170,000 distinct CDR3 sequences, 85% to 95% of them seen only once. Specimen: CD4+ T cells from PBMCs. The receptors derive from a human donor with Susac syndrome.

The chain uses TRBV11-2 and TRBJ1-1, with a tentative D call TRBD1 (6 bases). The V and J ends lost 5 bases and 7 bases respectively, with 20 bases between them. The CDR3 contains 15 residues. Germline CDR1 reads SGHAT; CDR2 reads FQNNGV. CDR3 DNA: TGTGCCAGCAGCCCCCAAACCGGGGGGGCTGGTGAAGCTTTCTTT. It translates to CASSPQTGGAGEAFF.

The DNA for the CDR3 is TGTGCCAGCAAACTAGGAATAGCGGACTACGAGCAGTACTTC. Its protein is CASKLGIADYEQYF. The rearrangement joins TRBV6-6 to TRBJ2-7, with D possibly matching TRBD2 (6 bases). Germline CDR1 MNHNY, CDR2 SVGAGI (reference sequence). The V end lost 7 bases, the J end lost 3 bases, and 16 bases lay between the germline ends. This CDR3 has 14 residues.

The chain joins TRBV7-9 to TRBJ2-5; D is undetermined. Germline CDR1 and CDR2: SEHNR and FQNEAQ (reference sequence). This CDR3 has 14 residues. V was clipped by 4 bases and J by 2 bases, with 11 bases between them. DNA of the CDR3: TGTGCCAGCAGCTCCAGACACGGGCAAGAGACCCAGTACTTC. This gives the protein CASSSRHGQETQYF. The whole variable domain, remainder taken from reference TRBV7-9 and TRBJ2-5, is DTGVSQNPRHKITKRGQNVTFRCDPISEHNRLYWYRQTLGQGPEFLTYFQNEAQLEKSRLLSDRFSAERPKGSFSTLEIQRTEQGDSAMYLCASSSRHGQETQYFGPGTRLLVL.

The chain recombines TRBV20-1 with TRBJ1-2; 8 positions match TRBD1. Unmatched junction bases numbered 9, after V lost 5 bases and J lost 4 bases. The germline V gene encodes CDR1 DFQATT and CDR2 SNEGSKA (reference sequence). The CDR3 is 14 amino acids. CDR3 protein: CSAHTTGESYGYTF. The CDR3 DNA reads TGCAGTGCTCATACGACAGGGGAAAGCTATGGCTACACCTTC.

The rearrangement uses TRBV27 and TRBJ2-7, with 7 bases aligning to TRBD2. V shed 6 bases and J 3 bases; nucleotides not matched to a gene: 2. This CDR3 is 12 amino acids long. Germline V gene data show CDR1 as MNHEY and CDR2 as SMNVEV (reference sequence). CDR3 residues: CASSAGDYEQYF. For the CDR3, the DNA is TGTGCCAGCAGCGCGGGGGACTACGAGCAGTACTTC.

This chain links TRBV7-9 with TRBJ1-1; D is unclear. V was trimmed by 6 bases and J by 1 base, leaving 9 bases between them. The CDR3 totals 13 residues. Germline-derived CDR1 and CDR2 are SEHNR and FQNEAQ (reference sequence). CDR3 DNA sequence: TGTGCCAGCAGGAGGGTGACGAACACTGAAGCTTTCTTT. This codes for CASRRVTNTEAFF. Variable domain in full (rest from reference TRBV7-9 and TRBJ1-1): DTGVSQNPRHKITKRGQNVTFRCDPISEHNRLYWYRQTLGQGPEFLTYFQNEAQLEKSRLLSDRFSAERPKGSFSTLEIQRTEQGDSAMYLCASRRVTNTEAFFGQGTRLTVV.

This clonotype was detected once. The CDR3 bases are TGCAGTGCTAGGACAGGTATTTACGAGCAGTACTTC. Translation: CSARTGIYEQYF. The chain links TRBV20-1 to TRBJ2-7; D is possibly TRBD1 (6 bases). Trimming pared 3 bases from V and 4 bases from J, leaving 10 bases between. Looked up from germline, CDR1 is DFQATT and CDR2 is SNEGSKA (reference sequence). The CDR3 runs to 12 residues.

The CDR3 sequence is CASRPDRAGANVLTF. CDR3 DNA sequence: TGTGCCAGCAGGCCAGACAGGGCTGGGGCCAACGTCCTGACTTTC. The chain is built from TRBV12-3 or TRBV12-4 and TRBJ2-6; 7 bases are shared with TRBD1. The V gene end was trimmed by 6 bases and the J gene end by 2 bases; junction bases not matched to a gene: 4. The CDR3 loop spans 15 amino acids.

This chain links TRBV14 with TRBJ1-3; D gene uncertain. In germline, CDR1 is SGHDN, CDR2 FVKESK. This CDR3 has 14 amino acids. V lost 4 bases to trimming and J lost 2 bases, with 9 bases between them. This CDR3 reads CASSLGITGNTIYF. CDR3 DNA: TGTGCCAGCAGCCTCGGGATTACTGGAAACACCATATATTTT. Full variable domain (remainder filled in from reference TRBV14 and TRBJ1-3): EAGVTQFPSHSVIEKGQTVTLRCDPISGHDNLYWYRRVMGKEIKFLLHFVKESKQDESGMPNNRFLAERTGGTYSTLKVQPAELEDSGVYFCASSLGITGNTIYFGEGSWLTVV.

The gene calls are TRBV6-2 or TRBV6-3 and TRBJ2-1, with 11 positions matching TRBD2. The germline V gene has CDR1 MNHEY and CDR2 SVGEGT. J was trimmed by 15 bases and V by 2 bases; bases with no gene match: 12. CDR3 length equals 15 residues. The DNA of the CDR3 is TGTGCCAGCAGTTACAGTGGGACTAGCGGCCTCAAATCGTTCTTC. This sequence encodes CASSYSGTSGLKSFF.